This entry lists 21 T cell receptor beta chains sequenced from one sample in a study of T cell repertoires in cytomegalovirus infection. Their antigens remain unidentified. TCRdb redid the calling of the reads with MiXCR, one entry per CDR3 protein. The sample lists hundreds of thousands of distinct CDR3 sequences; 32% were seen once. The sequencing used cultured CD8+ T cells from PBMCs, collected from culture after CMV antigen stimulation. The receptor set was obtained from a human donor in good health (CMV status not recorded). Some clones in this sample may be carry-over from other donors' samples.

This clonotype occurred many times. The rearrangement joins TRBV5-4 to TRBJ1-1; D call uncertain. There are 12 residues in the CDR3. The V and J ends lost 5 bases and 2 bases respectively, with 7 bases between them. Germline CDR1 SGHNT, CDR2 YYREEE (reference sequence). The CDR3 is CASRDGNTEAFF. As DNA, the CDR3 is TGTGCCAGCAGGGACGGAAACACTGAAGCTTTCTTT.

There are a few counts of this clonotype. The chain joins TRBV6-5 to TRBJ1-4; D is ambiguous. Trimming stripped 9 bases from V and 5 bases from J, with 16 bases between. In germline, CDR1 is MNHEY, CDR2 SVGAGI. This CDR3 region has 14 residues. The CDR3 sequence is CASKVKDKNEKLFF. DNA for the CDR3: TGTGCCAGTAAGGTGAAGGATAAAAATGAAAAACTGTTTTTT.

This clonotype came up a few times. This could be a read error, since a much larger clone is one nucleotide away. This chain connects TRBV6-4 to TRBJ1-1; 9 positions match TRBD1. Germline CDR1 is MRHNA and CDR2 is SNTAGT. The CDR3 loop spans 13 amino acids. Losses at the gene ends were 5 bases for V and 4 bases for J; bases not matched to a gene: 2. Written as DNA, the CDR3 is TGTGCCAGCAGTCGGGACAGGGCCACTGAAGCTTTCTTT. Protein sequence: CASSRDRATEAFF.

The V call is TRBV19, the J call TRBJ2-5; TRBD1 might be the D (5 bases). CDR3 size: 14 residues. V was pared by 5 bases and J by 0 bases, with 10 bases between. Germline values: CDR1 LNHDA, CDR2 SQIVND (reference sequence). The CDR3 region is CASSSQGHQETQYF. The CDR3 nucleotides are TGTGCCAGTAGTTCCCAGGGCCACCAAGAGACCCAGTACTTC.

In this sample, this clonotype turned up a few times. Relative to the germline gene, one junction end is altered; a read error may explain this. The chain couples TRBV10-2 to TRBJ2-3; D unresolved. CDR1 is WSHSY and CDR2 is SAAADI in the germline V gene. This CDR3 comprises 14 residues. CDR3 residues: CASSEKLFTDTQYF. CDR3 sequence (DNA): TGTGCCAGCAGTGAAAAACTATTCACAGATACGCAGTATTTT.

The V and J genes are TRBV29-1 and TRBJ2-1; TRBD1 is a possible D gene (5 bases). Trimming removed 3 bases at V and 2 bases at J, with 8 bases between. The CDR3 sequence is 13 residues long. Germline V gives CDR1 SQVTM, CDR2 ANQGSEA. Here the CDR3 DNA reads TGCAGCGTTGAGGGCAGGGCCTACAATGAGCAGTTCTTC. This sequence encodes CSVEGRAYNEQFF.

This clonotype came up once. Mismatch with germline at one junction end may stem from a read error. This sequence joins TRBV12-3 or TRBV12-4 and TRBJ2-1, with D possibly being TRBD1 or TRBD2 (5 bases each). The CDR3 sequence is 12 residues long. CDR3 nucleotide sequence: TGTGCCAGCAATTTAGGGACGAACGAGCAGTTCTTC. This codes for CASNLGTNEQFF.

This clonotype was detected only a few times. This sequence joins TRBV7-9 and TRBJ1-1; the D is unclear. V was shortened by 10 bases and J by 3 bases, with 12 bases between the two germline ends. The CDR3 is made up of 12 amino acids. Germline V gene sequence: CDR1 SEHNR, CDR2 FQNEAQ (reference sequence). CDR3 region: CAILEIHTEAFF. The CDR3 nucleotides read TGTGCCATCTTAGAAATACACACTGAAGCTTTCTTT.

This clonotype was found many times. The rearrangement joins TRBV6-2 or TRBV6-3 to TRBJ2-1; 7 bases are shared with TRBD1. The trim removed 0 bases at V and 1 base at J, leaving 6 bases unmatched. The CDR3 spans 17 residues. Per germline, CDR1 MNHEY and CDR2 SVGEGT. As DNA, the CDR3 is TGTGCCAGCAGTTACTCGAAGCACAGGGGTTCCTACAATGAGCAGTTCTTC. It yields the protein CASSYSKHRGSYNEQFF.

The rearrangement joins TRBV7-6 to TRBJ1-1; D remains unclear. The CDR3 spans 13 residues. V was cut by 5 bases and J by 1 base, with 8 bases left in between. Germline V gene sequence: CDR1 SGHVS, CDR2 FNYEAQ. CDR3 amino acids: CASSPESNTEAFF. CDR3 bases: TGTGCCAGCAGCCCTGAATCGAACACTGAAGCTTTCTTT.

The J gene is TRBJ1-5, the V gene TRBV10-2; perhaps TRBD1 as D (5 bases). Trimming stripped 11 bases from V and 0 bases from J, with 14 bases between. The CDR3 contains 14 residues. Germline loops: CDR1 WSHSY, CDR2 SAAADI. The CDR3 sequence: CASVQDYSNQPQHF. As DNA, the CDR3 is TGCGCCTCCGTACAGGATTATAGCAATCAGCCCCAGCATTTT.

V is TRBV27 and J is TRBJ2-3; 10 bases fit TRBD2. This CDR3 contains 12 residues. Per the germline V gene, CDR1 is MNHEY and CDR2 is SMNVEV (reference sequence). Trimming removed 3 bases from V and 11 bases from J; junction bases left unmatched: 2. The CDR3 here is CASSLSGGGQYF. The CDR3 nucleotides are TGTGCCAGCAGTTTGAGCGGGGGGGGGCAGTATTTT.

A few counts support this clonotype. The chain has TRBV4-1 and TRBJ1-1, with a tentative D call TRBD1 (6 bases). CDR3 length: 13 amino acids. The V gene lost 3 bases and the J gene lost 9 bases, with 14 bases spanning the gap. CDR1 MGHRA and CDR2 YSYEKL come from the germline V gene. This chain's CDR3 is CASSQGTFSQAFF. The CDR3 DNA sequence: TGCGCCAGCAGCCAGGGGACATTCTCCCAAGCTTTCTTT.

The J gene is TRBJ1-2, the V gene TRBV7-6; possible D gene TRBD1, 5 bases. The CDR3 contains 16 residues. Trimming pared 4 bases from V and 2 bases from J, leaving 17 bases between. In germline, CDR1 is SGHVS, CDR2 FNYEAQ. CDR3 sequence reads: CASSSSNIQENYGYTF. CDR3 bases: TGTGCCAGCAGCTCGTCAAATATACAGGAAAACTATGGCTACACCTTC.

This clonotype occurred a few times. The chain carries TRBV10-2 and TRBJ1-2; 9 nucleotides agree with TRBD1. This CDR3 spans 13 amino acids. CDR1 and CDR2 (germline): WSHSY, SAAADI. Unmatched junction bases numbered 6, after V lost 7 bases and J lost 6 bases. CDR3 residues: CASKTGGWDGYTF. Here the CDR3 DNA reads TGCGCCAGCAAAACAGGGGGCTGGGATGGCTACACCTTC.

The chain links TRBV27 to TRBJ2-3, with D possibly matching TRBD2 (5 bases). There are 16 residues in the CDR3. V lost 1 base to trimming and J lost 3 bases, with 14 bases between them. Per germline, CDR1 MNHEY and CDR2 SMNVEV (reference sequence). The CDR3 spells CASSLFRGRRTDTQYF. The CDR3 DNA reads TGTGCCAGCAGTTTATTTCGGGGAAGGCGGACAGATACGCAGTATTTT.

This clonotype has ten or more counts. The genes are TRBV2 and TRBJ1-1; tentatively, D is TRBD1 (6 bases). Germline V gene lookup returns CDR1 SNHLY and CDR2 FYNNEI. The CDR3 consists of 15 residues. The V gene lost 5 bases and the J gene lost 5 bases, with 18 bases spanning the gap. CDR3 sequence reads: CASSYARGGRTEAFF. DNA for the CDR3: TGTGCCAGCAGTTATGCGAGAGGGGGAAGAACTGAAGCTTTCTTT.

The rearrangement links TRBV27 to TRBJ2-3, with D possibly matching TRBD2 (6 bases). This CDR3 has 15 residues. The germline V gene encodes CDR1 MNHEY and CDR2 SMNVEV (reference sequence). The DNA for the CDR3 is TGTTCCCGCGGTTGGGGACTGTCAGGCACAGATACGCAGTATTTT. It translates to CSRGWGLSGTDTQYF.

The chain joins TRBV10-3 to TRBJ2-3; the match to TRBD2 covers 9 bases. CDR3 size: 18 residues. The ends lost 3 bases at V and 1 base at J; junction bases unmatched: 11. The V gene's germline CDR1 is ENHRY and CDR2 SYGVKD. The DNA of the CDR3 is TGTGCCATCAGTGAAAAGCGGGGGGCAGGGAGTGGCACAGATACGCAGTATTTT. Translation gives CAISEKRGAGSGTDTQYF.

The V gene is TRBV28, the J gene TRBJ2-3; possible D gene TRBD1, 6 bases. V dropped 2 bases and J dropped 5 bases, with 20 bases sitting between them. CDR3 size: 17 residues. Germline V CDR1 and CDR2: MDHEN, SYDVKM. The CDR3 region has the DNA TGTGCCAGCAGTTTACAGGTGGGGGCGGCTAGTTTAGATACGCAGTATTTT. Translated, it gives CASSLQVGAASLDTQYF.

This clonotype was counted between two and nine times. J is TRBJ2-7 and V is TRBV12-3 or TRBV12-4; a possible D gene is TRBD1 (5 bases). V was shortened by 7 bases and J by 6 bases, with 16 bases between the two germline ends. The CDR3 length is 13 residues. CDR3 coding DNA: TGTGCCAGCACCGCCTCCAGGGTCGGCGAGCAGTACTTC. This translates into CASTASRVGEQYF.